One TCR beta chain is described in this entry. Its antigen remains unidentified. The CDR3 is made up of 15 amino acids. CDR1 is SGDLS, CDR2 YYNGEE, per germline. V lost 1 base, J lost 9 bases, and 17 bases lay in between. This entry is derived from a study of T cell responses to AZD1222 COVID-19 vaccine. Study results and limitations: CD4 TCRs linked to vaccination spanned spike, dominating at 160-218 and 743-854. AZD1222 recipients seropositive at baseline numbered only five to seven. Females made up more of the donors, who were largely white British, and clonal diversity may have come out too low.

Only in-frame clones appear in the TCRdb table, and some are missing; sequencing was by immunoSEQ multiplex PCR. The repertoire consists of 150,000 to 200,000 clones, with 87% occurring once and the leading ten covering about 3%. The chain links TRBV9 to TRBJ2-1; D unresolved. This material consisted of peripheral blood, taken on day 0 of AZD1222 vaccination. This receptor was taken from an adult in good health. Written as DNA, the CDR3 is TGTGCCAGCAGCGTAACGGGCATAGCCAACGGTGAGCAGTTCTTC. Residues: CASSVTGIANGEQFF.